The sequence of this TCR beta chain was determined in a study of blood T cell repertoires in COVID-19. Study in general: Samples taken during acute and convalescent COVID-19 were collected in the United States, Italy and Spain. Sources were T cells, B-cell-depleted T cells, or PBMCs; the material itself was cDNA or gDNA.

Original analysis: By means of reference gene primer amplification, nucleated cell counts were estimated. Clones were read by immunoSEQ multiplex PCR, and TCRdb kept only the in-frame ones, dropping some. D and trimming were read from the DNA, whereas the V and J calls and clone size are those reported in that table. Among some 240,000 clones listed, 80% to 90% were seen once. J gave up 1 base and V 5 bases, and 3 bases lay outside the gene matches. The CDR3 consists of 17 residues. Germline loops: CDR1 LNHNV, CDR2 YYDKDF (reference sequence). The V gene is TRBV15, the J gene TRBJ1-6, with 12 bases fitting TRBD1. Sequencing used peripheral blood. This TCR was recovered from a man aged 50 to 60 with active or convalescent COVID-19. The CDR3 DNA follows: TGTGCCACCAGCCGGGACAGGGGGCTATCCTATAATTCACCCCTCCACTTT. Translation: CATSRDRGLSYNSPLHF.